The TCR beta chain under discussion was sequenced for a study of cytomegalovirus exposure and HLA in healthy donors (dated by TCRdb to the late 2010s). Study-wide context: In an earlier analysis of roughly 590 of the donors, 276 Gb of sequence data and 100 million or so unique TCR beta sequences from about 190 million T cells were reported. Using immunosequencing, the study profiled T cell repertoires from fewer than 700 subjects and related those repertoires to cytomegalovirus serostatus. In an earlier analysis of 587 of the donors, high-throughput TCR beta sequencing was used to judge whether each TCR beta V gene segment behaved as functional or pseudogenic. The later analysis used no new phenotypic data to find candidate immune exposures, relying instead on TCR beta sequences and their occurrence across donors. Among the roughly 370 genotyped donors, approximately 76% belonged to the genetic ancestry cluster associated with self-reported Caucasian donors. Every discovery cohort repertoire had been produced on one sequencing platform. The study combined high-throughput TCR immunosequencing, statistical association of individual TCRs with disease status, and machine learning to predict cytomegalovirus infection status. Both class I and class II loci were covered by HLA typing, at four-digit resolution. In addition to the first cohort of 650 to 750 subjects, a separate validation cohort of approximately 120 different subjects was used. Genome-wide SNP genotypes for about 65% of the roughly 670 donors were used in a later genetic analysis, which treated that subset as a discovery cohort. An early release that covered some 640 HLA-typed donors contained approximately 320 gigabases of sequencing data and 85 million to 100 million unique TCR sequences. Among about 360 genotyped donors of the cohort, an average of approximately 240,000 unique TCR beta nucleotide sequences were sequenced per donor, around 18% of them non-productive. In a later analysis, previously published TCR beta repertoires from 600 to 850 donors were re-analyzed and high-resolution HLA genotyping was added so that TCR occurrence patterns could be studied. The number of typed donors differed by locus: about 620-630 for A, B, C, DRB1 and DQB1; about 520 for DQA1; roughly 600 for DPA1; and about 450 for DPB1. Alongside the repertoire data, information on donor age, sex, ethnicity and CMV serostatus was compiled. The study aimed to test whether cataloging public T cell receptors could reveal signatures of past pathogen exposure. Roughly five DR-DQ haplotypes were handled as single units for association and clustering, since linkage in the cohort was strong.

The paper as a whole reports these results and caveats: The study gave a list of 150 to 200 TCR beta chains associated with cytomegalovirus. The only immune exposure information available for the cohort was CMV serostatus. A later genetic analysis reported fewer N-insertions in productive TCRs among donors in an Asian-associated ancestry cluster than the roughly 700-donor mean. At a false discovery rate of 0.05, a later analysis linked around 15,000 TCR beta sequences to specific HLA alleles. Three of the identified cytomegalovirus-associated TCR beta chains were confirmed in vitro to be specific for cytomegalovirus antigens. V-gene and J-gene trimming of TCR beta chains was associated with a missense DCLRE1C variant in a later genetic analysis, and the association was replicated in an independent cohort. The authors suggested that the approach could potentially be generalized to other disease states and immunological phenotypes. The cohort was sequenced for TCR beta chains only, and without alpha or paired-chain data the features that could be detected were limited. A later analysis found that TCR association rates varied across HLA loci, with DRB1 alleles showing the most associated TCRs and HLA-C alleles the fewest. Most TCR sequences were observed very rarely across donors, whereas some public TCRs were present in many individuals. Sequencing depth was assumed to be roughly uniform across donors in the presence/absence analyses, though that assumption may not hold. An earlier analysis of 587 of the donors showed that most TCR beta V segments appeared in productive rearrangements either about 90% or about 30% of the time, which broadly matched IMGT annotations. A further reported finding was that TCR beta sequences accurately predicted the HLA-A and HLA-B alleles for most subjects in the first cohort. Some IMGT-functional V segments, including TRBV6-2 and TRBV6-3, could not be distinguished by the 87-base-pair reads and were therefore excluded. Strong co-occurrence of HLA alleles, especially DR and DQ, made assigning TCR associations to individual alleles difficult. In a later analysis, several top co-occurrence clusters were reported to appear linked to parvovirus B19, influenza, CMV and Epstein-Barr virus. According to a later analysis, most CMV-associated TCR beta chains appeared to be HLA-restricted, and the HLA associations seemed to be driven largely by CMV exposure. The classifier was reported to diagnose cytomegalovirus status with high specificity and sensitivity in both the original and validation cohorts. A cluster of highly shared sequence variants was judged likely to be a technical artifact of the sequencing pipeline. Fewer than 20 rarely observed V segments, including chromosome 9 orphons, were excluded from the earlier analysis of approximately 500 of the donors because counts were too low. Linkage disequilibrium might explain the correlated functional status among segregating V segments, but an unknown experimental factor could not be ruled out. Because some donors lacked HLA typing at each locus, the association tests relied only on the typed subset. In a later analysis, HLA-associated TCR beta chains showed more clonal expansion and lower generation probabilities than non-associated chains that were equally common.

The germline V gene (reference sequence) yields LNHDA for CDR1 and SQIVND for CDR2. Including the terminal cysteine and phenylalanine, the CDR3 comprises 16 residues. Kept here is only the CDR3 DNA, which spans 48 bases and is read in frame from base 1. Clipping removes 1 base from V and 2 bases from J, with 6 as the unmatched junction base count. In total, more than 500 healthy bone marrow donors made up the cohort. Cohort members were all nominally healthy when sampled, although unrecorded immune exposures were likely present. The donor was CMV seropositive and belonged to the group of 250 to 350 seropositive cohort members. A peripheral blood sample was provided by each donor, and peripheral blood mononuclear cells were used for TCR beta sequencing. The Qiagen DNeasy Blood Extraction Kit was used to extract genomic DNA from the blood cell samples. As for this clone: The specificity of this receptor is unknown. No base quality values were provided; no much bigger clone lies one nucleotide off.

Library generation was performed with the immunoSEQ multiplex PCR assay. A mixture of 60 forward primers for TCR Vbeta segments and 13 reverse primers for TCR Jbeta segments was used in the multiplex PCR. The CDR3 region of rearranged TCR beta genes was amplified from genomic DNA with a multiplex PCR assay. The amplified TCR beta libraries were sequenced on the Illumina HiSeq System as 87-base-pair reads. On the study's bioinformatics: A later analysis tallied roughly 76 million unique TCR beta chains across the 666 repertoires, and about 12 million of those chains were shared by two or more donors. Raw reads were error-corrected and collapsed into unique sequences with a nearest-neighbor algorithm that merged closely related sequences to remove PCR and sequencing errors. V, D and J gene segments were assigned by aligning CDR3 sequences to IMGT reference sequences. Each retained sequence needed at least a six-nucleotide match to both a V gene segment and a J gene segment. Rearrangements were classified as productive when the CDR3 lacked stop codons and remained in frame with V and J, and all other rearrangements were classified as non-productive. Following IMGT convention, CDR3 was defined as the stretch from the second conserved V-encoded cysteine to the conserved J-encoded phenylalanine. The earlier analysis of about 530 of the donors excluded any sequence lacking an unambiguous match to a single V gene segment. An earlier analysis of almost 600 of the donors classified V segments as functional when productive rearrangements were above 56.7% and as segregating when the standard deviation between donors was above 5%. A statistical classification framework was built to diagnose cytomegalovirus status from the catalog of TCR beta chain sequences. In a later analysis, V and J genes were assigned by comparing TCR nucleotide sequences against IMGT/GENE-DB human TR gene sequences. Using the TCRdist pipeline, a later analysis assigned CDR3 sequences along with most-parsimonious VDJ recombination scenarios. In a later analysis, each TCR beta chain was defined by its CDR3 amino acid sequence together with its V-gene family, and reads without a unique V-gene family were excluded. A later analysis removed 550 to 700 highly shared, low-generation-probability nucleotide sequences to deal with suspected cross-contamination and a sequencing artifact. A later analysis calculated a clonal expansion index for each public chain from normalized within-repertoire ranks of inferred template counts. Generation probabilities in a later analysis came from a VDJ recombination model fitted to out-of-frame rearrangements, and those results were checked against IGoR. In a later analysis, TCR-TCR, TCR-HLA and TCR-CMV co-occurrence was scored with hypergeometric tests, and a repertoire-size bias correction was applied to TCR pairs. To estimate false discovery rates, a later analysis permuted the HLA or CMV assignments 20 times. In a later analysis, co-occurring TCRs were grouped with DBSCAN, and TCRdist sequence similarity was added when clustering was performed within HLA-allele-positive subsets. Repertoires with fewer than 30,000 or more than 120,000 public chains, plus five repertoires with anomalous nucleotide sharing, were excluded from co-occurrence clustering. This immuneACCESS table, as held by TCRdb, lists in-frame sequences with V and J called but not all clones. Of the missing ones, under half trace to an unresolved V gene in checked studies; the others have no known cause. That table furnishes V, J and clone size, whereas the DNA furnished D and trimming. Recorded for this sample are about 150,000 clones; around 66% of them occurred a single time. The ten top clones hold under 3% of the sample.

The chain was built from TRBV19 and TRBJ2-3; TRBD2 agrees with 7 junctional bases. The TCR originated in a woman in her 30s in good health and CMV-seropositive. The sample consisted of PBMCs. The nucleotide sequence is given as TGTGCCAGTAGTATAGGGGGGACTATTTCCACAGATACGCAGTATTTT. This is translated as CASSIGGTISTDTQYF. Here the CDR3 is joined to the reference TRBV19 and TRBJ2-3 genes, and the full variable domain is: DGGITQSPKYLFRKEGQNVTLSCEQNLNHDAMYWYRQDPGQGLRLIYYSQIVNDFQKGDIAEGYSVSREKKESFPLTVTSAQKNPTAFYLCASSIGGTISTDTQYFGPGTRLTVL.